These T cell receptor beta chains were read from a single sample in a study of Ad26.COV2.S vaccination and SARS-CoV-2 variants. The assay was immunoSEQ multiplex PCR, and TCRdb's table has in-frame clones only and misses some. The profile shows some 250,000 clones, 70% to 90% of them singletons. Source: peripheral blood, taken in a trial of Ad26.COV2.S vaccine versus placebo. The receptors here all came from a person between 18 and 65 years old who received the Ad26.COV2.S COVID-19 vaccine or a placebo. Both conserved end residues are part of each CDR3. The D gene is left open where the match is weak. Clone size, where shown, is once, few, many, or a class for clones that have expanded.

V gene	D gene	J gene	clone size	CDR3 protein	CDR3 DNA
TRBV4-3	-	TRBJ2-1	-	CASSQIDGGAEGEQFF	TGCGCCAGCAGCCAAATTGATGGGGGGGCCGAAGGGGAGCAGTTCTTC
TRBV19	-	TRBJ1-5	-	CASSIFGGSQPQHF	TGTGCCAGTAGTATCTTCGGCGGATCCCAGCCCCAGCATTTT
TRBV4-1	-	TRBJ1-1	-	CASSHVGKRNTGHYAFF	TGCGCCAGCAGCCATGTGGGCAAGAGGAATACGGGCCACTATGCTTTCTTT
TRBV7-8	TRBD2	TRBJ2-3	-	CASSARTSGGPDTQYF	TGTGCCAGCAGCGCCCGGACTAGCGGGGGCCCCGATACGCAGTATTTT
TRBV6-2/TRBV6-3	TRBD2	TRBJ2-3	-	CASSYLGTSGSNADTQYF	TGTGCCAGCAGTTACCTCGGGACTAGCGGGAGTAATGCAGATACGCAGTATTTT
TRBV2	-	TRBJ2-3	-	CASRGLHLWGDTQYF	TGTGCCAGCAGGGGACTCCACCTTTGGGGGGATACGCAGTATTTT
TRBV6-4	TRBD1	TRBJ2-7	-	CASSPLPGQGTYEQYF	TGTGCCAGCAGTCCCTTACCGGGACAGGGGACTTACGAGCAGTACTTC
TRBV27	-	TRBJ1-3	once	CASSRLGRTSGNTIYF	TGTGCCAGCAGTCGACTCGGACGGACCTCTGGAAACACCATATATTTT
TRBV7-9	-	TRBJ2-5	-	CASSLGLVNEETQYF	TGTGCCAGCAGCTTAGGGCTAGTCAATGAGGAGACCCAGTACTTC
TRBV20-1	-	TRBJ2-5	-	CSASTTRGQETQYF	TGCAGTGCTAGTACCACCCGGGGCCAAGAGACCCAGTACTTC
TRBV12-3/TRBV12-4	-	TRBJ2-3	-	CASKPLGTDTQYF	TGTGCCAGCAAACCTCTTGGGACAGATACGCAGTATTTT
TRBV19	TRBD2	TRBJ2-3	-	CASSAQLAGGTDTQYF	TGTGCCAGTAGTGCCCAACTAGCGGGGGGGACGGATACGCAGTATTTT
TRBV3-1/TRBV3-2	-	TRBJ1-5	-	CASKGPGIQPQHF	TGTGCCAGCAAAGGACCGGGGATCCAGCCCCAGCATTTT
TRBV6-2/TRBV6-3	-	TRBJ2-6	-	CASSPTQAGANVLTF	TGTGCCAGCAGCCCTACGCAGGCCGGGGCCAACGTCCTGACTTTC
TRBV6-5	TRBD1	TRBJ2-7	once	CASSRQGTITYEQYF	TGTGCCAGCAGCCGACAGGGAACCATTACCTACGAGCAGTACTTC
TRBV13	-	TRBJ2-7	-	CASSRGLGEAAGRPYEQYF	TGTGCCAGCAGCAGAGGGTTGGGGGAGGCGGCGGGGCGCCCCTACGAGCAGTACTTC
TRBV3-1/TRBV3-2	-	TRBJ1-6	-	CASSQGLSNSPLHF	TGTGCCAGCAGCCAGGGGCTCAGTAATTCACCCCTCCACTTT
TRBV12-3/TRBV12-4	-	TRBJ2-2	-	CASSRRESGELFF	TGTGCCAGCAGCCGCAGGGAATCCGGGGAGCTGTTTTTT
TRBV7-8	TRBD2	TRBJ2-1	-	CASAGLAGVNEQFF	TGTGCCAGCGCAGGACTAGCGGGAGTGAATGAGCAGTTCTTC
TRBV7-9	-	TRBJ1-1	-	CASSLVLDTEAFF	TGTGCCAGCAGCTTAGTCCTGGACACTGAAGCTTTCTTT
TRBV19	-	TRBJ2-3	-	CASSGRGLADTQYF	TGTGCCAGTAGTGGGAGGGGGCTCGCAGATACGCAGTATTTT
TRBV10-1	-	TRBJ1-5	-	CASSRPDGEPQHF	TGCGCCAGCAGTCGCCCCGACGGGGAGCCCCAGCATTTT
TRBV7-2	-	TRBJ1-1	-	CASSLGRTNTEAFF	TGTGCCAGCAGCTTGGGACGGACGAACACTGAAGCTTTCTTT
TRBV2	TRBD1	TRBJ1-4	once	CASRVDRANEKLFF	TGTGCCAGCAGGGTAGACAGGGCTAATGAAAAACTGTTTTTT
TRBV15	TRBD1	TRBJ2-5	-	CATSRAGGSETQYF	TGTGCCACCAGCAGGGCAGGGGGAAGCGAGACCCAGTACTTC
TRBV5-8	-	TRBJ1-1	-	CASSLRFRLKTEAFF	TGTGCCAGCAGCTTGAGGTTTCGTCTGAAGACTGAAGCTTTCTTT
TRBV6-5	-	TRBJ2-7	-	CASSYSFQNEQYF	TGTGCCAGCAGTTACTCGTTCCAGAACGAGCAGTACTTC
TRBV29-1	TRBD1	TRBJ2-7	once	CSVLTGDEQYF	TGCAGCGTCCTGACAGGGGACGAGCAGTACTTC
TRBV7-9	-	TRBJ1-4	-	CASSLVRATNEKLFF	TGTGCCAGCAGCTTAGTCAGGGCAACTAATGAAAAACTGTTTTTT
TRBV19	-	TRBJ1-2	few	CASTGVDGYTF	TGTGCCAGTACAGGGGTTGATGGCTACACCTTC
TRBV4-1	-	TRBJ1-1	-	CASSPTPGRRNTEAFF	TGCGCCAGCAGCCCGACTCCGGGACGGCGAAACACTGAAGCTTTCTTT
TRBV7-9	-	TRBJ2-3	-	CASSPRKGTDTQYF	TGTGCCAGCAGCCCCCGAAAGGGCACAGATACGCAGTATTTT
TRBV5-6	-	TRBJ2-7	-	CASSSQDYRDEQYF	TGTGCCAGCAGCTCCCAGGACTACAGGGACGAGCAGTACTTC
TRBV18	-	TRBJ1-4	-	CASSPLTGDNEKLFF	TGTGCCAGCTCACCTTTGACAGGTGATAATGAAAAACTGTTTTTT
TRBV9	TRBD2	TRBJ2-1	-	CASSLAGEAPNEQFF	TGTGCCAGCAGCCTAGCGGGGGAGGCCCCCAATGAGCAGTTCTTC
TRBV21-1	-	TRBJ1-1	-	CASSKALPGLNTEAFF	TGTGCCAGCAGCAAAGCGCTTCCAGGGTTGAACACTGAAGCTTTCTTT
TRBV18	-	TRBJ1-4	-	CASSPGPTNEKLFF	TGTGCCAGCTCACCAGGGCCGACTAATGAAAAACTGTTTTTT
TRBV4-1	-	TRBJ2-4	-	CASSQGWGKNIQYF	TGCGCCAGCAGCCAAGGTTGGGGCAAAAACATTCAGTACTTC
TRBV6-5	TRBD1	TRBJ2-7	-	CASRVGQGSSYEQYF	TGTGCCAGCAGGGTGGGACAGGGCAGCTCCTACGAGCAGTACTTC
TRBV6-5	-	TRBJ1-5	-	CASRDQGYDQPQHF	TGTGCCAGCAGAGATCAGGGATACGATCAGCCCCAGCATTTT
TRBV6-4	-	TRBJ1-1	once	CASSDPGTENTEAFF	TGTGCCAGCAGTGACCCGGGTACAGAAAACACTGAAGCTTTCTTT
TRBV5-1	TRBD1	TRBJ2-7	-	CASSLEQGSYEQYF	TGCGCCAGCAGCTTGGAACAGGGGTCCTACGAGCAGTACTTC
TRBV7-9	TRBD1	TRBJ1-5	-	CASSPGQGANQPQHF	TGTGCCAGCAGCCCCGGACAGGGGGCAAATCAGCCCCAGCATTTT